This T cell receptor (beta chain) was identified during a study of blood T cells in healthy people across ages. Trimming cost V 3 bases and J 7 bases; bases outside gene matches: 5. This CDR3 contains 13 residues. Germline-derived CDR1 and CDR2 are ENHRY and SYGVKD. The second PCR ran about 6 to 12 cycles with a sample-barcoded 5' primer and J-beta primers. MiXCR was run by TCRdb on the 5' RACE reads, yielding one entry per CDR3 protein. The sample shows about 800,000 distinct CDR3 sequences, more than 20% of them seen only once. This clonotype was observed a few times. Isolation of PBMCs gave at least 7 million cells per sample. This same sample was also part of a study on T cells of mothers and their children. That report adds: For each mother, over 8 million TCR beta CDR3 reads were obtained, and for each child, around 3.1 million. No persistent microchimeric T cell clones were detected.

The chain combines TRBV10-3 with TRBJ1-2, with 7 positions matching TRBD1. Sequencing was carried out using blood. This receptor was obtained from a boy younger than 18 in good health. The CDR3 sequence: CAISERTGVGYTF. CDR3 bases: TGTGCCATCAGTGAACGAACAGGGGTTGGCTACACCTTC.